The clone carrying this TCR beta chain was seen a handful of times. CDR1 is SGHRS and CDR2 is YFSETQ in the germline V gene. Trimming took 4 bases from V and 3 from J, leaving 7 bases between them. The CDR3 consists of 13 residues. At deep level, the assay was performed. Only in-frame clones appear in the TCRdb table, and some are missing; sequencing was by immunoSEQ multiplex PCR. Of approximately 980,000 clones in the sample, over 60% were seen once. The donor population consisted of healthy HIV-negative adults with no recent acute infections or vaccinations. Partitioning of CD4+ cells yielded a CD45RA+ naive subset and a CD45RA-negative memory subset. These data belong to a study of shared clonotypes between healthy human individuals.

Sequencing was performed on memory CD4+ T cells sorted from blood. Subset defined: CD45RA-negative fraction. This receptor was obtained from a man between 18 and 35 years old in good health. The gene calls are TRBV5-1 and TRBJ1-4; no reliable D call. The CDR3 bases are TGCGCCAGCAGCGTGGGGTCTAATGAAAAACTGTTTTTT. Translation gives CASSVGSNEKLFF.